The present T cell receptor (beta chain) was sequenced within a study of radiotherapy plus CTLA-4 blockade in lung cancer. Overall study results and limits: Expansion in blood of tumor-derived TCR clones was seen after radiotherapy plus ipilimumab.

The CDR3 has 15 residues. The germline V gene has CDR1 SNHLY and CDR2 FYNNEI. V lost 3 bases, J lost 0 bases, and 6 bases lay in between. The data were produced by immunoSEQ multiplex PCR, yet TCRdb's version contains in-frame clones alone and is incomplete. The table has about 31,000 clones, about 72% seen once; the top ten hold around 7.5%. Points on this clone: Its antigen is currently unknown.

The receptor was isolated from a human donor with non-small cell lung cancer who had stable disease on radiotherapy plus ipilimumab. The chain joins TRBV2 to TRBJ2-6; D gene ambiguous. This specimen consisted of peripheral blood, obtained from a patient treated with radiotherapy plus ipilimumab. The CDR3 is CASSEFSSGANVLTF. CDR3 nucleotides: TGTGCCAGCAGTGAGTTCAGCTCTGGGGCCAACGTCCTGACTTTC.